The clone carrying this TCR beta chain showed up just a few times. The sample comes from a study of shared clonotypes between healthy human individuals. Data came from immunoSEQ multiplex PCR; TCRdb stores just in-frame clones and leaves some out. The sample has roughly 2,000,000 clones; approximately 94% are singletons. Looked up from germline, CDR1 is SEHNR and CDR2 is FQNEAQ (reference sequence). The CDR3 loop spans 13 amino acids. V trimming: 8 bases; J trimming: 10 bases; junction bases outside the gene matches: 5. CD45RO-negative, CCR7-selected cells formed the naive CD8 fraction, which excluded terminally differentiated effector memory CD45RA+ cells. There were no recent acute infections or vaccinations among the donors, who were healthy HIV-negative adults.

The TCR originated in a man between 18 and 29 years old in good health. Material: naive CD8+ T cells sorted from blood. The chain joins TRBV7-9 to TRBJ1-6, with 10 bases that match TRBD1. CDR3 in amino acids: CASRDRGLSPLHF. The CDR3 region has the DNA TGTGCCAGCCGGGACAGGGGACTCTCACCCCTCCACTTT. Using reference TRBV7-9 and TRBJ1-6 for the parts outside the CDR3, the full variable domain is DTGVSQNPRHKITKRGQNVTFRCDPISEHNRLYWYRQTLGQGPEFLTYFQNEAQLEKSRLLSDRFSAERPKGSFSTLEIQRTEQGDSAMYLCASRDRGLSPLHFGNGTRLTVT.